These T cell receptor beta chains were read from a single sample in a study of blood T cell repertoires in COVID-19. The table came from immunoSEQ multiplex PCR; TCRdb's copy has only in-frame clones and leaves some out. The sample carries 40,000 to 60,000 clones, just over 90% recorded once. Sequenced: peripheral blood. These receptors were taken from a man between 60 and 70 years old with COVID-19, enrolled during active disease. Both conserved end residues are part of each CDR3. Fields, in order: V gene, clone size, J gene, D gene, CDR3 protein, CDR3 DNA. A D gene is named only where the DNA matches it firmly. Rows give clone size only sometimes, using once, few, many, or a class for an expanded clone.

>TRBV10-2|once|TRBJ2-7|.
CASGPGALYEQYF
TGCGCCAGCGGCCCGGGAGCCCTATACGAGCAGTACTTC
>TRBV5-1|.|TRBJ1-1|.
CASSLGVALLNTEAFF
TGCGCCAGCAGCTTGGGGGTAGCTCTCCTGAACACTGAAGCTTTCTTT
>TRBV10-1|.|TRBJ1-2|TRBD1
CASPYRTGVYEGYTF
TGCGCCAGCCCCTACAGGACAGGGGTGTATGAAGGCTACACCTTC
>TRBV18|.|TRBJ1-1|TRBD1
CASSPDRGRITEAFF
TGTGCCAGCTCACCGGACAGGGGGCGGATCACTGAAGCTTTCTTT
>TRBV3-1/TRBV3-2|.|TRBJ2-3|.
CASSQGLGGPSTDTQYF
TGTGCCAGCAGCCAGGGACTCGGGGGGCCCAGCACAGATACGCAGTATTTT
>TRBV19|.|TRBJ2-7|TRBD2
CASSMTSGYEQYF
TGTGCCAGTAGTATGACTAGCGGCTACGAGCAGTACTTC
>TRBV6-6|once|TRBJ2-4|.
CASRKGPLDSKNIQYF
TGTGCCAGCAGAAAGGGGCCCCTTGACTCCAAAAACATTCAGTACTTC
>TRBV27|.|TRBJ1-2|TRBD1
CASSSHTGGYGYTF
TGTGCCAGCAGTTCTCATACAGGGGGCTATGGCTACACCTTC
>TRBV3-1/TRBV3-2|.|TRBJ1-5|.
CASSQASQPQHF
TGTGCCAGCAGCCAAGCTAGTCAGCCCCAGCATTTT
>TRBV19|.|TRBJ1-1|.
CASSSGQRRTEAFF
TGTGCCAGTAGTTCAGGACAGAGGAGAACTGAAGCTTTCTTT
>TRBV28|.|TRBJ1-1|TRBD1
CASSFRDRGRGEAFF
TGTGCCAGCAGTTTTAGGGACAGGGGGCGCGGTGAAGCTTTCTTT
>TRBV7-9|few|TRBJ2-7|.
CASSLGYNEQYF
TGTGCCAGCAGCTTAGGGTACAACGAGCAGTACTTC
>TRBV5-6|.|TRBJ1-1|.
CASSLLPGEGVAFF
TGTGCCAGCAGCTTGCTCCCAGGGGAGGGAGTAGCTTTCTTT
>TRBV5-1|once|TRBJ2-3|TRBD2
CASRPSGVKPDTQYF
TGCGCCAGCAGGCCTAGCGGGGTGAAGCCAGATACGCAGTATTTT
>TRBV9|.|TRBJ1-6|.
CASSVDGGTSPLHF
TGTGCCAGCAGCGTAGATGGAGGGACTTCACCCCTCCACTTT
>TRBV9|.|TRBJ2-7|.
CASSERVGFYEQYF
TGTGCCAGCAGCGAGAGGGTTGGGTTTTACGAGCAGTACTTC
>TRBV2|.|TRBJ1-6|.
CASSLARASSSPLHF
TGTGCCAGCAGCCTCGCCAGGGCTTCTAGTTCACCCCTCCACTTT
>TRBV5-4|once|TRBJ2-7|TRBD2
CASSTGLADSYEQYF
TGTGCCAGCAGCACCGGACTAGCGGACTCCTACGAGCAGTACTTC
>TRBV7-2|.|TRBJ1-2|.
CASSSSWGGRNYGYTF
TGTGCCAGCAGCTCCTCGTGGGGGGGCCGTAACTATGGCTACACCTTC
>TRBV4-1|.|TRBJ2-1|TRBD2
CASSQEAITLGGGEQFF
TGCGCCAGCAGCCAAGAAGCGATAACCCTGGGGGGGGGAGAGCAGTTCTTC
>TRBV19|.|TRBJ2-3|.
CASSIRGYTDTQYF
TGTGCCAGTAGTATACGGGGGTATACAGATACGCAGTATTTT
>TRBV4-3|.|TRBJ1-2|.
CASSQRTGSDYGYTF
TGCGCCAGCAGCCAACGTACAGGGAGCGACTATGGCTACACCTTC
>TRBV30|.|TRBJ1-3|TRBD1
CAWSVTDRPGNTIYF
TGTGCCTGGAGTGTAACGGACAGGCCTGGAAACACCATATATTTT
>TRBV6-5|.|TRBJ2-7|.
CASRSSYEQYF
TGTGCCAGCAGGAGCTCCTACGAGCAGTACTTC
>TRBV2|.|TRBJ1-1|TRBD1
CASDRTGGLTEAFF
TGTGCCAGCGATAGGACAGGGGGCCTAACTGAAGCTTTCTTT
>TRBV19|.|TRBJ1-1|.
CASSIATEAFF
TGTGCCAGTAGTATAGCGACTGAAGCTTTCTTT
>TRBV28|.|TRBJ1-5|.
CASSRAGNQPQHF
TGTGCCAGCAGTAGGGCGGGGAATCAGCCCCAGCATTTT
>TRBV5-6|.|TRBJ2-2|TRBD1
CASSLGQGAGELFF
TGTGCCAGCAGCTTGGGACAGGGCGCCGGGGAGCTGTTTTTT
>TRBV5-6|.|TRBJ2-7|TRBD1
CASNFRTGASYEQYF
TGTGCCAGCAATTTTAGGACAGGGGCTTCCTACGAGCAGTACTTC
>TRBV25-1|.|TRBJ1-1|TRBD1
CASSEWQGAEAFF
TGTGCCAGCAGTGAATGGCAGGGGGCTGAAGCTTTCTTT
>TRBV30|once|TRBJ1-5|TRBD1
CAWSKTGFGQPQHF
TGTGCCTGGAGTAAGACAGGGTTCGGCCAGCCCCAGCATTTT
>TRBV29-1|.|TRBJ2-1|TRBD2
CSGQGGTSYNEQFF
TGCAGCGGCCAGGGGGGGACTAGCTATAATGAGCAGTTCTTC
>TRBV5-1|once|TRBJ1-2|.
CASSPTTRQTELSGYTF
TGCGCCAGCAGCCCCACAACCCGACAGACGGAATTGAGTGGCTACACCTTC
>TRBV2|.|TRBJ1-5|TRBD1
CASSELPDRGFRSNQPQHF
TGTGCCAGCAGTGAACTTCCCGACAGGGGGTTTAGGAGCAATCAGCCCCAGCATTTT
>TRBV9|.|TRBJ1-3|TRBD1
CASSVSPGGVEDTIYF
TGTGCCAGCAGCGTATCCCCAGGGGGCGTTGAGGACACCATATATTTT
>TRBV6-2/TRBV6-3|.|TRBJ2-7|TRBD2
CASSYTTGTTYEQYF
TGTGCCAGCAGTTATACGACTGGGACTACCTACGAGCAGTACTTC
>TRBV30|.|TRBJ1-5|.
CAWSTRENQPQHF
TGTGCCTGGAGCACCAGGGAAAATCAGCCCCAGCATTTT
>TRBV7-9|.|TRBJ2-7|TRBD2
CASSPRLPGLERYEQYF
TGTGCCAGCAGCCCCCGCCTGCCGGGACTAGAGAGGTACGAGCAGTACTTC
>TRBV10-3|.|TRBJ2-7|.
CAISGQGGSYEQYF
TGTGCCATCAGTGGTCAGGGCGGTAGCTACGAGCAGTACTTC
>TRBV27|.|TRBJ1-6|.
CASKITTSGSPLHF
TGTGCCAGCAAGATAACAACATCGGGTTCACCCCTCCACTTT
>TRBV12-5|.|TRBJ1-4|.
CASGLGTGKKLFF
TGTGCTAGTGGTTTGGGAACAGGGAAAAAACTGTTTTTT
>TRBV7-3|.|TRBJ2-5|TRBD2
CASSRTSGNLETQYF
TGTGCCAGCAGTCGGACTAGCGGGAATTTGGAGACCCAGTACTTC
>TRBV7-3|.|TRBJ2-2|TRBD2
CASSLGTSGSVTGELFF
TGTGCCAGCAGCTTGGGTACTAGCGGGAGTGTGACCGGGGAGCTGTTTTTT
>TRBV18|.|TRBJ2-7|TRBD1
CASSPRPGQGGFGSFSYEQYF
TGTGCCAGCTCACCGCGGCCGGGACAGGGAGGTTTTGGGTCGTTTTCCTACGAGCAGTACTTC
>TRBV18|.|TRBJ2-7|.
CASSPPAGYINEQYF
TGTGCCAGCTCACCACCGGCAGGGTACATCAACGAGCAGTACTTC
>TRBV5-5|.|TRBJ1-5|TRBD1
CASSLAWTGGAWNQPQHF
TGTGCCAGCAGCTTGGCCTGGACAGGGGGCGCTTGGAATCAGCCCCAGCATTTT
>TRBV27|.|TRBJ2-3|.
CASSILARGTDTQYF
TGTGCCAGCAGTATCCTAGCGAGGGGCACAGATACGCAGTATTTT
>TRBV9|.|TRBJ1-3|TRBD1
CASSWGQESSGNTIYF
TGTGCCAGCAGCTGGGGACAGGAGAGCTCTGGAAACACCATATATTTT
>TRBV19|once|TRBJ1-1|TRBD1
CASRHRGVGTEAFF
TGTGCCAGTAGACACAGGGGGGTAGGCACTGAAGCTTTCTTT
>TRBV2|.|TRBJ2-4|.
CASSAGKRADIQYF
TGTGCCAGCAGTGCCGGGAAGAGGGCGGACATTCAGTACTTC